A selection of T cell receptor beta chains follows, all from one sample in a study of monozygotic twins with inflammatory bowel disease. One entry per CDR3 protein, without DNA, is what TCRdb gives after re-calling the 5' RACE reads. The sample table includes about 300,000 distinct CDR3 sequences. The source material was blood. The source is a human donor with ulcerative colitis or Crohn's disease, or a healthy co-twin of an affected twin (not recorded which). CDR3s include the opening cysteine and the closing phenylalanine or tryptophan. Each record gives: V gene, J gene, CDR3 protein.

>TRBV18|TRBJ1-6
CASSSSQTGGFSPLHF
>TRBV7-3|TRBJ2-1
CASSFVGGKQFF
>TRBV7-2|TRBJ2-7
CASSLGLTGGTYEQYF
>TRBV2|TRBJ2-3
CASGQISTDTQYF
>TRBV27|TRBJ2-7
CASTSGGDEQYF
>TRBV20-1|TRBJ2-7
CSAPLGAYEQYF
>TRBV10-3|TRBJ1-2
CAIRPPQGPYGYTF
>TRBV7-9|TRBJ1-5
CASSVTGQPNQPQHF
>TRBV4-3|TRBJ2-3
CASSQPPRASGTRTDTQYF
>TRBV7-2|TRBJ2-3
CASSMGGLAGGTDTQYF
>TRBV7-8|TRBJ2-1
CASSLQTSGGTEQFF
>TRBV5-1|TRBJ1-6
CASSSPKYLGDSPLHF
>TRBV25-1|TRBJ2-1
CASSELGTGQFF
>TRBV19|TRBJ2-5
CASRQDLGTQYF
>TRBV28|TRBJ1-4
CASSTQSGSPDEKLFF
>TRBV20-1|TRBJ2-7
CSAKGYYSYEQYF
>TRBV12-3/TRBV12-4|TRBJ2-1
CASSFVDRYNEQFF
>TRBV5-1|TRBJ2-3
CASSSLANIAQYF
>TRBV19|TRBJ1-2
CASSISSGGYGYTF
>TRBV29-1|TRBJ2-3
CSACTAGRTDTQYF
>TRBV5-8|TRBJ2-1
CASSLGGLGSYNEQFF
>TRBV12-3/TRBV12-4|TRBJ2-7
CASSAKGIPSGEQYF
>TRBV5-6|TRBJ2-4
CASSMGPIQYF
>TRBV6-2/TRBV6-3|TRBJ2-2
CASSQRTGELFF
>TRBV11-2|TRBJ2-3
CASSTLAASTDTQYF
>TRBV7-6|TRBJ2-1
CASSRDGNNEQFF
>TRBV2|TRBJ2-3
CASRAGTPPDTQYF
>TRBV2|TRBJ1-4
CANNYGGVGEKLFF
>TRBV27|TRBJ2-5
CASSLQGARGETQYF
>TRBV4-3|TRBJ1-1
CASSQEVRYTEAFF
>TRBV19|TRBJ2-2
CASSTSGGTGELFF
>TRBV7-2|TRBJ2-2
CASSPALGTGELFF
>TRBV27|TRBJ2-1
CASSFKGQGNTEQFF
>TRBV5-1|TRBJ2-3
CASSQNPAGGLTDTQYF
>TRBV27|TRBJ2-7
CASSFSGGSSYEQYF
>TRBV4-3|TRBJ2-2
CASSQLTGELFF
>TRBV7-8|TRBJ2-7
CASSLVRNSYEQYF
>TRBV11-2|TRBJ2-1
CASSRYDEQFF
>TRBV7-9|TRBJ2-4
CASSRDGTGGAKNIQYF
>TRBV15|TRBJ2-5
CATSHLAGTQETQYF
>TRBV27|TRBJ1-2
CASRHEDGYTF
>TRBV11-2|TRBJ2-3
CASSLLRDRGPDTQYF
>TRBV28|TRBJ2-2
CASSPDYNTGELFF
>TRBV13|TRBJ2-7
CASSQQAPGQQYF
>TRBV5-1|TRBJ2-1
CASSLGLAGPYEQFF
>TRBV20-1|TRBJ1-1
CSLADRFTTEAFF
>TRBV18|TRBJ1-6
CASSPTTDRRLHPYSPLHF
>TRBV12-3/TRBV12-4|TRBJ2-1
CASNGGLSSYNEQFF
>TRBV7-8|TRBJ1-4
CATAAQGAFGKLFF
>TRBV27|TRBJ1-6
CASSGGPTLSPLHF
>TRBV7-2|TRBJ1-2
CASSKKRGTGYGYTF
>TRBV4-1|TRBJ2-1
CASSSLDRASQFF
>TRBV6-5|TRBJ2-3
CASTNQGDTQYF
>TRBV24-1|TRBJ2-3
CATSEPTSGRRDTQYF
>TRBV7-2|TRBJ2-1
CASSGAGLHNEQFF
>TRBV4-1|TRBJ2-1
CASSQGQGAGNEQFF
>TRBV18|TRBJ2-7
CASGQRDEQYF
>TRBV27|TRBJ1-6
CASSFLFRSSYNSPLHF
>TRBV20-1|TRBJ1-6
CSLTRGSPLHF
>TRBV6-5|TRBJ1-6
CASSYGQHYNSPLHF